This TCR beta chain is from a study of control samples from healthy donors and cancer patients. Profiling relied on immunoSEQ multiplex PCR, and the TCRdb table lists in-frame clones only, not all of them. The table includes around 94,000 clones, 90% detected once. The table lists this clone with a count of one. Per the germline V gene, CDR1 is ENHRY and CDR2 is SYGVKD. The CDR3 loop spans 14 amino acids. V shed 6 bases and J shed 6 bases, with 16 bases lying between them. Material: blood. J is TRBJ2-3 and V is TRBV10-3; perhaps D is TRBD1 or TRBD2 (6 bases each). This TCR was recovered from a woman under 30 in good health. The CDR3, as DNA: TGTGCCATCAGCGCTGGTCGGAGGGGGGATACGCAGTATTTT. It yields the protein CAISAGRRGDTQYF.